The clone carrying this T cell receptor (beta chain) was picked up many times. Its antigen is as yet unknown. Researchers amplified the TCR beta CDR3 regions from RNA transcripts. HTBI primers were used for first-round RT-PCR of the TCR CDR3. TCRdb reanalysed the multiplex PCR reads using MiXCR and keeps one entry per CDR3 protein. This table holds fewer than 650,000 distinct CDR3 sequences, over 12% found once. The study included ophthalmopathy patients with Clinical Activity Score at least 3, NOSPECS grade at least 4 and duration under 3 months. Exclusion criteria comprised uncontrolled infection, other autoimmune disease, pregnancy or lactation. This entry belongs to a study of T cells in Graves' hyperthyroidism and ophthalmopathy. Study-level background: Peripheral blood was obtained at initial diagnosis, preceding any treatment.

Study-wide results and limits: A 13 V-J signature model discriminated ophthalmopathy versus stable hyperthyroidism.

Trimming removed 3 bases at V and 3 bases at J, with 9 bases between. The CDR3 spans 14 residues. CDR1 and CDR2 from the germline V gene are SEHNR and FQNEAQ (reference sequence). V is TRBV7-9 and J is TRBJ1-5, with D possibly being TRBD1 (5 bases). Specimen: blood. The TCR originated in a woman younger than 35 with Graves' ophthalmopathy. The CDR3, as DNA: TGTGCCAGCAGCTTTGGGGGGGACAATCAGCCCCAGCATTTT. It specifies CASSFGGDNQPQHF.